This T cell receptor (beta chain) appears in the sequencing data of a study of T cells of healthy individuals. The V gene's germline CDR1 is SGHAT and CDR2 FQNNGV. CDR3 length equals 16 residues. Germline trimming cut 3 bases from V and 2 bases from J; bases unmatched to any gene: 4. TCRdb reprocessed the 5' RACE reads with MiXCR, giving one entry per CDR3 protein. The sample lists about 96,000 distinct CDR3 sequences, about 16% occurring once. This chain uses TRBV11-2 with TRBJ2-3, with 11 bases lining up with TRBD2. The origin of this receptor is a human donor in good health. In DNA form, the CDR3 reads TGTGCCAGCAGCTTCGGACTAGCGGGCCTCACAGATACGCAGTATTTT. Amino acid sequence: CASSFGLAGLTDTQYF.